The 11 T cell receptor delta chains given below trace back to one sample, sequenced in a study of gamma-delta chains in newborns, infants, children. With CATT, TCRdb re-called clones from the reads. This sample has 14,000 to 15,000 delta-chain clones, with 7.3% found just once. Sequences were obtained from blood. The source is a child who was a newborn, infant or young child, either healthy, febrile or measles-vaccinated (not recorded which).

The sample holds a few counts of this clone. CDR3 region: CACDRLGDLLSWDTRQMFF. CDR3 DNA: TGTGCCTGTGATCGACTGGGGGATCTCCTCTCCTGGGACACCCGACAGATGTTTTTC. V usage is TRDV2 and J usage is TRDJ3, with 10 bases identical to TRDD3. The trim removed 4 bases at V and 0 bases at J, leaving 8 bases unmatched. CDR3 length: 19 residues. Germline V gene data show CDR1 as GEAIGNYY and CDR2 as EKD.

This chain's CDR3 is CAFSSYWGIVYTDKLIF. CDR3 nucleotides: TGTGCCTTCTCCTCGTACTGGGGGATTGTTTACACCGATAAACTCATCTTT. V is TRDV3 and J is TRDJ1; the match to TRDD3 covers 10 bases. The V gene end was trimmed by 3 bases and the J gene end by 0 bases; junction bases not matched to a gene: 13. This CDR3 has 17 residues. The germline V gene encodes CDR1 TVYSNPD and CDR2 GDNSRS (reference sequence).

The sample holds a few counts of this clone. The chain joins TRAV29/DV5 to TRDJ1; 7 bases align to TRDD3. The CDR3 sequence is 15 residues long. Trimming cost V 0 bases and J 0 bases; bases outside gene matches: 5. Germline V gene data show CDR1 as NSMFDY and CDR2 as ISSIKDK. The CDR3 DNA sequence: TGTGCAGCAAGCGCGCAGGGGGGATACACCGATAAACTCATCTTT. Translating it yields CAASAQGGYTDKLIF.

This clone is labeled medium-sized. A far larger clone is one nucleotide away, so this likely arose from a read error. This chain connects TRDV2 to TRDJ3; TRDD3 aligns across 9 bases. Germline V lookup: CDR1 GEAIGNYY, CDR2 EKD. The CDR3 runs 17 residues. CDR3 sequence reads: CACDYWGSSWDARQMFF. The CDR3 nucleotides read TGTGCCTGTGACTACTGGGGGAGCTCCTGGGACGCCCGACAGATGTTTTTC.

The table lists this clone with a few counts. The chain links TRDV2 to TRDJ3, with 9 nucleotides matching TRDD3. Germline CDR1 and CDR2: GEAIGNYY and EKD. The CDR3 covers 21 residues. J gave up 0 bases and V 3 bases, and 14 bases lay outside the gene matches. CDR3 sequence: CACDHILGDPLSSWDTRQMFF. As DNA, the CDR3 is TGTGCCTGTGACCATATACTGGGGGACCCTCTCAGCTCCTGGGACACCCGACAGATGTTTTTC.

This clone occurred a few times. The junction departs from the called germline gene at one end, perhaps through a read error. The rearrangement joins TRDV2 to TRDJ1; 9 bases map to TRDD3. CDR1 and CDR2 (germline): GEAIGNYY, EKD. The CDR3 contains 15 residues. The CDR3 DNA sequence: TGTGCCCGTGACCGACTTCTGGGGGATACCGATAAACTCATCTTT. This translates into CARDRLLGDTDKLIF.

This clone was seen a few times. V is TRAV29/DV5 and J is TRDJ1, with D perhaps TRDD3 (6 bases). CDR1 and CDR2 (germline): NSMFDY, ISSIKDK. The CDR3 spans 15 residues. The germline V and J ends were trimmed by 3 bases and 0 bases, with 15 bases remaining between them. CDR3 sequence (DNA): TGTGCAGCAACGGCACGGGGGGACCACACCGATAAACTCATCTTT. Translation gives CAATARGDHTDKLIF.

This clone was seen a handful of times. The TCRdb record carries a much larger clone's protein, which differs from this DNA's translation at residue 17; a read error is the likely cause, and the protein listed here is the DNA translation. This chain links TRDV2 with TRDJ3, with 13 positions matching TRDD3. Germline CDR1 reads GEAIGNYY; CDR2 reads EKD. The CDR3 consists of 19 residues. DNA of the CDR3: TGTGCCTGTGACCCTCTGACTGGGGGATACGCCTGGGACACCCGACAGACGTTTTTC. Amino acids: CACDPLTGGYAWDTRQTFF.

This clone was observed a few times. This may stem from a read error, because a much larger clone lies one nucleotide away. This sample also contains other DNA sequences that code for the same CDR3. The gene calls are TRDV2 and TRDJ3, with 12 bases identical to TRDD3. The germline gives CDR1 GEAIGNYY, CDR2 EKD. The CDR3 totals 20 residues. With V trimmed by 0 bases and J by 4 bases, 9 bases remained unmatched. CDR3 bases: TGTGCCTGTGACACCGTACTGGGGGATACCGGCGATTGGGACACCCGACAGATGTTTTTC. This translates into CACDTVLGDTGDWDTRQMFF.

This clone is medium-sized (0.01 to 0.1%) in the sample. In the same sample, other DNA sequences code for this CDR3. The rearrangement uses TRDV2 and TRDJ1; 7 bases align to TRDD3. The V gene's germline CDR1 is GEAIGNYY and CDR2 EKD. Trimming at V came to 0 bases and at J to 0 bases, leaving 0 bases not matched to a gene. CDR3 length: 14 residues. As DNA, the CDR3 is TGTGCCTGTGACACCTGGGGGAACACCGATAAACTCATCTTT. Translated: CACDTWGNTDKLIF.

The table lists this clone with a few counts. Possible read error: a much larger clone is one base away. The sample contains more than one DNA sequence encoding this CDR3. This sequence joins TRDV2 and TRDJ3; 8 nucleotides agree with TRDD3. In germline, CDR1 is GEAIGNYY, CDR2 EKD. CDR3 length: 19 residues. V shed 0 bases, J shed 0 bases, and the junction held 6 bases outside the gene matches. The CDR3 protein is CACDTVLGVISWDTRQMFF. The CDR3 bases are TGTGCCTGTGACACCGTACTGGGGGTTATCTCCTGGGACACCCGACAGATGTTTTTC.